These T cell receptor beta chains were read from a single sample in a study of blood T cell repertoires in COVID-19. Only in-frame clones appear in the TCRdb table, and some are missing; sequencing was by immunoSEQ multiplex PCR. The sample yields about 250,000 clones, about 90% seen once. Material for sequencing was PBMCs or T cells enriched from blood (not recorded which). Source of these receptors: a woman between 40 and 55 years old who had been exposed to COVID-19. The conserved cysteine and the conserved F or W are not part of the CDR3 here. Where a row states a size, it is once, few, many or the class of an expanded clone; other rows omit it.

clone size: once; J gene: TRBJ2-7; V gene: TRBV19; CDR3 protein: ASRTSGGALYEQY
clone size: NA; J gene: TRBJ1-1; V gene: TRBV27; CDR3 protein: ASSLNRGLSEAF
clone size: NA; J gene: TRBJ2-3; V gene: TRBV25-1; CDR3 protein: ATSTSGGFTDTQY
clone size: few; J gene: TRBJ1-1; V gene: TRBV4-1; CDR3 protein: ASSQETVMNTEAF
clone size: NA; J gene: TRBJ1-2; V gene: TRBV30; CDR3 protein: AWRTSNGYT
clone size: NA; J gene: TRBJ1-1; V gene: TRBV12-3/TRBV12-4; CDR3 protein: ASSSQQGFGAF
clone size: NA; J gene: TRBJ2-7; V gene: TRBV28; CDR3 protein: ASSLSGSVGEQY
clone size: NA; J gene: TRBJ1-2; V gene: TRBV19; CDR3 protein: ASSRGGPGNYGYT
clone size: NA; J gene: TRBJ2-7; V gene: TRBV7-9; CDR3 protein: ASSLRSGGSYEQY
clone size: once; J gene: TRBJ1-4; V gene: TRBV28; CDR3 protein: ASSYYRGNFNEKLF
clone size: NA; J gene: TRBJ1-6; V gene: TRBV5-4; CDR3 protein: ASSLDLQGASPLH
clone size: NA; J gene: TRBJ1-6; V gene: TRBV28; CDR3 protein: ASSLGAGPIGSLH
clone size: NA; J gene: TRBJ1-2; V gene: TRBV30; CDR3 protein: AWSVMRGGYT
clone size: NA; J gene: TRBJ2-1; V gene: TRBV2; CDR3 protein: ASAEGQGERNEQF
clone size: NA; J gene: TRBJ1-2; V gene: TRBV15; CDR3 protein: ATSRSGQGYYGYT
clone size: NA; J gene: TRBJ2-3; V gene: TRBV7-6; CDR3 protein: ASSLAGQETDTQY
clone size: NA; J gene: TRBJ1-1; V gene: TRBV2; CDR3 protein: ASSTRQEEAF